A single sample gave rise to the 23 T cell receptor beta chains below, sequenced in a study of cytomegalovirus exposure and HLA in healthy donors. PCR amplification relied on 60 Vbeta primers (plus 13 Jbeta primers). Sequencing used immunoSEQ multiplex PCR; TCRdb keeps in-frame clones, though not all of them. The table lists about 78,000 clones, around 80% of them singletons. Source material: PBMCs. These receptors were obtained from a male donor in good health and CMV-seronegative.

The chain joins TRBV21-1 to TRBJ1-5. TRBV21-1 is a pseudogene locus. The CDR3 spans 16 residues. CDR3 residues: CASGYWGGSSNQPQNF. The CDR3, as DNA: TGTGCCAGCGGCTATTGGGGGGGCTCTAGCAATCAGCCCCAGAATTTT.

The chain employs TRBV4-1 and TRBJ2-1; 8 nucleotides match TRBD1. From germline, CDR1 is MGHRA and CDR2 YSYEKL. With V trimmed by 0 bases and J by 3 bases, 10 bases remained unmatched. The CDR3 consists of 18 residues. Here the CDR3 DNA reads TGCGCCAGCAGCCAAGATCCGGACAGGGCGGGACGCTACAATGAGCAGTTCTTC. Translation: CASSQDPDRAGRYNEQFF.

The chain is built from TRBV7-2 and TRBJ1-1, with D possibly TRBD1 on 5 matching bases. Trimming shortened V by 5 bases and J by 2 bases, and 12 bases separated the two germline ends. Per the germline V gene, CDR1 is SGHTA and CDR2 is FQGNSA. CDR3 length equals 14 residues. The CDR3 loop is CASSRITGNTEAFF. In nucleotides, the CDR3 is TGTGCCAGCAGCCGCATTACAGGTAACACTGAAGCTTTCTTT.

This rearrangement joins TRBV29-1 to TRBJ2-2, with TRBD2 matching 8 bases. The CDR3 is made up of 13 amino acids. With 5 bases clipped from V and 3 bases from J, the junction kept 2 bases outside the gene matches. Germline-derived CDR1 and CDR2 are SQVTM and ANQGSEA. CDR3: CSVLLADTGELFF. The CDR3 region has the DNA TGCAGCGTTCTACTAGCGGACACCGGGGAGCTGTTTTTT.

The chain uses TRBV27 and TRBJ1-5, with 7 bases matching TRBD1. This CDR3 region has 14 residues. The germline V gene has CDR1 MNHEY and CDR2 SMNVEV (reference sequence). The J segment lost 4 bases and the V segment lost 5 bases, leaving 5 bases of the junction unmatched. The CDR3 DNA reads as TGTGCCAGCAGTCTCAGACAGGGAAATCAGCCCCAGCATTTT. This sequence encodes CASSLRQGNQPQHF.

Comment on this clone: Germline and junction disagree at one end, which may indicate a read error. V is TRBV7-3 and J is TRBJ1-5; 11 bases line up with TRBD1. Germline V CDR1 and CDR2: SGHTA, FQGTGA. The CDR3 length is 18 residues. DNA for the CDR3: TGTGCCAGCAGCTTTCCGGGACAGGGGGGTGTCGGCAATCAGCCCCAGAATTTT. Its protein is CASSFPGQGGVGNQPQNF.

This sequence joins TRBV19 and TRBJ2-5; possible D gene TRBD1, 6 bases. The germline CDR1 and CDR2 sequences are LNHDA and SQIVND (reference sequence). V was trimmed by 3 bases and J by 2 bases, leaving 10 bases between them. The CDR3 sequence is 14 residues long. The DNA for the CDR3 is TGTGCCAGTAGTATCGGTACAGGGCAAGAGACCCAGTACTTC. Protein sequence: CASSIGTGQETQYF.

Concerning this clone: This sample also contains other DNA sequences that code for the same CDR3. The CDR3 bases are TGTGCCAGCAGCTTGGAGGACAGGGGCTTGAACACTGAAGCTTTCTTT. Translation: CASSLEDRGLNTEAFF. V usage is TRBV5-5 and J usage is TRBJ1-1; 9 bases match TRBD1. The V and J ends lost 0 bases and 0 bases, in that order; junction bases with no gene match: 3. The CDR3 loop spans 16 amino acids. Looked up from germline, CDR1 is SGHKS and CDR2 is YYEKEE (reference sequence). The full variable domain, completed using reference TRBV5-5 and TRBJ1-1, is DAGVTQSPTHLIKTRGQQVTLRCSPISGHKSVSWYQQVLGQGPQFIFQYYEKEERGRGNFPDRFSARQFPNYSSELNVNALLLGDSALYLCASSLEDRGLNTEAFFGQGTRLTVV.

A few counts support this clone. The gene calls are TRBV30 and TRBJ1-1; 8 nucleotides align to TRBD1. J was trimmed by 4 bases and V by 4 bases; bases with no gene match: 8. The germline V gene has CDR1 GTSNPN and CDR2 SVGIG (reference sequence). CDR3 length: 14 amino acids. CDR3 sequence (DNA): TGTGCCTGGACGGGGGACAGGTTGGGCACTGAAGCTTTCTTT. Translated, it gives CAWTGDRLGTEAFF. Full variable domain (rest looked up from reference TRBV30 and TRBJ1-1): SQTIHQWPATLVQPVGSPLSLECTVEGTSNPNLYWYRQAAGRGLQLLFYSVGIGQISSEVPQNLSASRPQDRQFILSSKKLLLSDSGFYLCAWTGDRLGTEAFFGQGTRLTVV.

The chain carries TRBV4-1 and TRBJ2-1, with D unresolved. The CDR3 contains 12 residues. V was trimmed by 2 bases and J by 11 bases, leaving 10 bases between them. CDR1 MGHRA and CDR2 YSYEKL come from the germline V gene. The CDR3 sequence is CASSQPVAKQFF. The CDR3 bases are TGCGCCAGCAGCCAACCCGTGGCCAAGCAGTTCTTC.

This chain connects TRBV5-4 to TRBJ2-3; no clear D. The V gene lost 4 bases and the J gene lost 0 bases, with 15 bases spanning the gap. This CDR3 is built from 16 residues. Germline values: CDR1 SGHNT, CDR2 YYREEE (reference sequence). In DNA form, the CDR3 reads TGTGCCAGCAGCCCAAGCGTGCAGTACAGCACAGATACGCAGTATTTT. Translation gives CASSPSVQYSTDTQYF.

The chain couples TRBV6-5 to TRBJ2-5, with TRBD1 matching 10 bases. The V gene's germline CDR1 is MNHEY and CDR2 SVGAGI. The V and J ends lost 6 bases and 11 bases, in that order; junction bases with no gene match: 12. This CDR3 region has 14 residues. The CDR3 spells CASSPPGDRGIQYF. CDR3 sequence (DNA): TGTGCCAGCAGCCCCCCGGGGGACAGGGGAATTCAGTACTTC.

CDR3 protein: CASSWGVEQYF. The DNA of the CDR3 is TGTGCCAGCTCCTGGGGGGTCGAGCAGTACTTC. The chain has TRBV7-2 and TRBJ2-7, with D possibly being TRBD2 (6 bases). The germline V and J ends were trimmed by 8 bases and 6 bases, with 11 bases remaining between them. The CDR3 is 11 residues long. Per the germline V gene, CDR1 is SGHTA and CDR2 is FQGNSA.

In regard to this clone: Within the sample, other DNA sequences also encode this same CDR3. The CDR3 is CASSPRGQGEAFF. CDR3 bases: TGTGCCAGCTCACCAAGAGGACAGGGTGAAGCTTTCTTT. The V call is TRBV18, the J call TRBJ1-1; 8 bases are a match to TRBD1. Unmatched junction bases numbered 3, after V lost 2 bases and J lost 7 bases. CDR3 length equals 13 residues. Germline lookup yields CDR1 KGHSH and CDR2 LQKENI. The variable domain in full, with the rest retrieved from reference TRBV18 and TRBJ1-1, is NAGVMQNPRHLVRRRGQEARLRCSPMKGHSHVYWYRQLPEEGLKFMVYLQKENIIDESGMPKERFSAEFPKEGPSILRIQQVVRGDSAAYFCASSPRGQGEAFFGQGTRLTVV.

CDR3 in DNA: TGTGCCAGCAGCGTAGCTCCAGGGGATATGTCCTACGAGCAGTACTTC. Its protein product is CASSVAPGDMSYEQYF. The chain combines TRBV9 with TRBJ2-7, with D perhaps matching TRBD1 (6 bases). Germline-derived CDR1 and CDR2 are SGDLS and YYNGEE. CDR3 length equals 16 residues. Deletions cut 0 bases from V and 1 base from J, with 14 bases between.

The chain combines TRBV11-2 with TRBJ2-5, with D perhaps matching TRBD2 (5 bases). CDR1 and CDR2 from the germline V gene are SGHAT and FQNNGV. Trimming cost V 3 bases and J 2 bases, with 7 bases left between them. This CDR3 spans 13 amino acids. CDR3 in amino acids: CASSLRAQETQYF. The CDR3 DNA reads as TGTGCCAGCAGCTTGAGGGCGCAAGAGACCCAGTACTTC.

The gene calls are TRBV29-1 and TRBJ1-4; tentative D call: TRBD1 (6 bases). This CDR3 region has 12 residues. Germline V gene lookup returns CDR1 SQVTM and CDR2 ANQGSEA. Trimming removed 7 bases from V and 3 bases from J, with 9 bases in between. CDR3 protein: CSGTAPNEKLFF. Written as DNA, the CDR3 is TGCAGCGGGACAGCACCTAATGAAAAACTGTTTTTT.

The chain combines TRBV18 with TRBJ1-3; 7 bases line up with TRBD1. V lost 2 bases to trimming and J lost 4 bases; unmatched junction nucleotides: 11. The CDR3 totals 17 residues. Germline V gene data show CDR1 as KGHSH and CDR2 as LQKENI. The CDR3 DNA reads TGTGCCAGCTCACCAACGACAGGGCGCACGGGAGGAAACACCATATATTTT. Translating it yields CASSPTTGRTGGNTIYF. The whole variable domain, filled in from reference TRBV18 and TRBJ1-3, reads NAGVMQNPRHLVRRRGQEARLRCSPMKGHSHVYWYRQLPEEGLKFMVYLQKENIIDESGMPKERFSAEFPKEGPSILRIQQVVRGDSAAYFCASSPTTGRTGGNTIYFGEGSWLTVV.

This chain connects TRBV2 to TRBJ2-3; D uncertain. This CDR3 has 15 amino acids. The V gene's germline CDR1 is SNHLY and CDR2 FYNNEI. V lost 2 bases and J lost 2, with 11 bases in between. The CDR3 loop is CASSEFSAITDTQYF. CDR3 sequence (DNA): TGTGCCAGCAGTGAATTCAGCGCGATCACAGATACGCAGTATTTT.

The count of this clone is one. J is TRBJ2-5 and V is TRBV7-6; TRBD1 matches 7 bases. Germline V CDR1 and CDR2: SGHVS, FNYEAQ. The CDR3 covers 13 residues. J lost 3 bases, V lost 5 bases, and 3 bases had no gene match. CDR3 sequence reads: CASSPGTEETQYF. CDR3 nucleotides: TGTGCCAGCAGCCCCGGGACAGAAGAGACCCAGTACTTC.

The rearrangement joins TRBV19 to TRBJ2-5; 8 nucleotides match TRBD2. The CDR3 is made up of 16 amino acids. The V and J ends lost 3 bases and 3 bases, in that order; junction bases with no gene match: 9. Germline CDR1 LNHDA, CDR2 SQIVND (reference sequence). DNA of the CDR3: TGTGCCAGTAGTATGGCGGGGGGCGCTAGCGAAGAGACCCAGTACTTC. Translation: CASSMAGGASEETQYF.

The V and J genes are TRBV5-6 and TRBJ1-5; tentative D call: TRBD1 (5 bases). The V gene lost 2 bases and the J gene lost 3 bases, with 12 bases spanning the gap. This CDR3 spans 15 amino acids. Germline CDR1 SGHDT, CDR2 YYEEEE. The CDR3 reads CASSLAGRVNQPQHF. The CDR3 bases are TGTGCCAGCAGCTTAGCAGGGAGGGTCAATCAGCCCCAGCATTTT.

This clone showed up just a few times. The V call is TRBV7-2, the J call TRBJ1-5; D may be TRBD1 (5 bases). CDR1 is SGHTA and CDR2 is FQGNSA in the germline V gene. V lost 7 bases and J lost 0, with 13 bases in between. The CDR3 runs to 15 residues. CDR3 protein: CASTSGGFSNQPQHF. CDR3 sequence (DNA): TGTGCCAGCACCTCGGGGGGGTTTAGCAATCAGCCCCAGCATTTT.